The 18 T cell receptor beta chains in this list originate from one sample, sequenced in a study of cytomegalovirus exposure and HLA in healthy donors. Amplification used 60 Vbeta primers and 13 Jbeta primers. Some clones are missing from TCRdb's copy, which holds only in-frame ones; the method was immunoSEQ multiplex PCR. The data contain about 140,000 clones, roughly three fifths of them singletons. The sample comprised PBMCs. The source is a woman in her 40s in good health and CMV-seronegative.

This sequence joins TRBV7-3 and TRBJ2-3, with 9 positions matching TRBD1. The CDR3 loop spans 15 amino acids. The V and J ends lost 5 bases and 5 bases, in that order; junction bases with no gene match: 8. The germline CDR1 and CDR2 sequences are SGHTA and FQGTGA. The CDR3 here is CASSLQGAGVDTQYF. As DNA, the CDR3 is TGTGCCAGCAGCCTACAGGGGGCGGGCGTAGATACGCAGTATTTT. The whole variable domain, filled in from reference TRBV7-3 and TRBJ2-3, reads GAGVSQTPSNKVTEKGKYVELRCDPISGHTALYWYRQSLGQGPEFLIYFQGTGAADDSGLPNDRFFAVRPEGSVSTLKIQRTERGDSAVYLCASSLQGAGVDTQYFGPGTRLTVL.

The chain is built from TRBV27 and TRBJ1-6; D is undetermined. This CDR3 contains 16 residues. V lost 4 bases and J lost 0, with 10 bases in between. Looked up from germline, CDR1 is MNHEY and CDR2 is SMNVEV (reference sequence). DNA of the CDR3: TGTGCCAGCAGTTCTCATTCGAGCTCCTATAATTCACCCCTCCACTTT. Translation gives CASSSHSSSYNSPLHF.

This clone turned up a few times. The chain links TRBV5-1 to TRBJ2-2; perhaps TRBD1 as D (5 bases). This CDR3 is built from 15 residues. V lost 1 base and J lost 0, with 7 bases in between. The germline gives CDR1 SGHRS, CDR2 YFSETQ. The CDR3 bases are TGCGCCAGCAGCTTGAGCAGGGCGAACACCGGGGAGCTGTTTTTT. The encoded protein is CASSLSRANTGELFF.

The V gene is TRBV7-2, the J gene TRBJ2-7; D might be TRBD1 (6 bases). The CDR3 is 15 amino acids. The germline V and J ends were trimmed by 3 bases and 3 bases, with 15 bases remaining between them. Looked up from germline, CDR1 is SGHTA and CDR2 is FQGNSA. The CDR3, as DNA: TGTGCCAGCAGCTTCAGATGGGGACAAATCTACGAGCAGTACTTC. It encodes CASSFRWGQIYEQYF.

This chain connects TRBV5-1 to TRBJ2-6, with D unresolved. The CDR3 totals 20 residues. The germline CDR1 and CDR2 sequences are SGHRS and YFSETQ. The V gene lost 4 bases and the J gene lost 0 bases, with 23 bases spanning the gap. The CDR3, as DNA: TGCGCCAGCAGCCCCGACTTCTTCCCGTCCCATTACTCTGGGGCCAACGTCCTGACTTTC. Amino acids: CASSPDFFPSHYSGANVLTF.

The chain combines TRBV7-3 with TRBJ2-1; 7 nucleotides agree with TRBD2. The CDR3 sequence is 16 residues long. CDR1 and CDR2 from the germline V gene are SGHTA and FQGTGA. Unmatched junction bases numbered 6, after V lost 2 bases and J lost 2 bases. DNA of the CDR3: TGTGCCAGCAGCTTAGGGGTAGCGGGTACCTACAATGAGCAGTTCTTC. Its protein is CASSLGVAGTYNEQFF. The full variable domain, with the rest looked up from reference TRBV7-3 and TRBJ2-1, is GAGVSQTPSNKVTEKGKYVELRCDPISGHTALYWYRQSLGQGPEFLIYFQGTGAADDSGLPNDRFFAVRPEGSVSTLKIQRTERGDSAVYLCASSLGVAGTYNEQFFGPGTRLTVL.

V usage is TRBV5-1 and J usage is TRBJ1-5; no reliable D call. Trimming took off 3 bases at V and 3 bases at J, with 7 bases between the two ends. CDR1 is SGHRS and CDR2 is YFSETQ in the germline V gene. The CDR3 runs 13 residues. The CDR3 DNA is TGCGCCAGCAGCTGTTCCCTCAATCAGCCCCAGCATTTT. This sequence encodes CASSCSLNQPQHF.

J is TRBJ2-3 and V is TRBV27; 9 bases match TRBD2. Per germline, CDR1 MNHEY and CDR2 SMNVEV (reference sequence). V lost 6 bases, J lost 6 bases, and 25 bases stayed unmatched. The CDR3 contains 20 residues. CDR3 region: CASSRRQPQRASGAADTQYF. The CDR3 DNA follows: TGTGCCAGCAGCCGACGACAACCTCAGCGGGCTAGCGGGGCTGCTGATACGCAGTATTTT.

The chain employs TRBV30 and TRBJ1-5; D perhaps matches TRBD1 (6 bases). This CDR3 has 17 amino acids. In germline, CDR1 is GTSNPN, CDR2 SVGIG (reference sequence). V lost 0 bases, J lost 10 bases, and 25 bases lay in between. Here the CDR3 reads CAWSVPTPNRDRNPQHF. CDR3 coding DNA: TGTGCCTGGAGTGTACCCACTCCCAACAGGGACCGAAATCCCCAGCATTTT.

This sequence joins TRBV18 and TRBJ1-1; D call uncertain. The CDR3 length is 14 residues. Germline V gives CDR1 KGHSH, CDR2 LQKENI. V was cut by 1 base and J by 2 bases, with 8 bases left in between. CDR3 in DNA: TGTGCCAGCTCACCACTGAACGGTAACACTGAAGCTTTCTTT. Amino acids: CASSPLNGNTEAFF. The whole variable domain, remainder taken from reference TRBV18 and TRBJ1-1, is NAGVMQNPRHLVRRRGQEARLRCSPMKGHSHVYWYRQLPEEGLKFMVYLQKENIIDESGMPKERFSAEFPKEGPSILRIQQVVRGDSAAYFCASSPLNGNTEAFFGQGTRLTVV.

The chain couples TRBV19 to TRBJ2-1; 9 nucleotides agree with TRBD2. The CDR3 runs 15 residues. Germline CDR1 is LNHDA and CDR2 is SQIVND (reference sequence). Germline trimming cut 4 bases from V and 2 bases from J; bases unmatched to any gene: 3. CDR3 sequence: CASSKTSGAYNEQFF. The CDR3 coding sequence is TGTGCCAGTAGTAAGACTAGCGGAGCCTACAATGAGCAGTTCTTC. The full variable domain, rest sourced from reference TRBV19 and TRBJ2-1, is DGGITQSPKYLFRKEGQNVTLSCEQNLNHDAMYWYRQDPGQGLRLIYYSQIVNDFQKGDIAEGYSVSREKKESFPLTVTSAQKNPTAFYLCASSKTSGAYNEQFFGPGTRLTVL.

This clone has more than one count but fewer than ten. CDR3: CSVVGQAEGNTIYF. Here the CDR3 DNA reads TGCAGCGTGGTTGGACAGGCTGAAGGAAACACCATATATTTT. The gene calls are TRBV29-1 and TRBJ1-3; 7 bases are a match to TRBD1. CDR3 size: 14 residues. Germline V lookup: CDR1 SQVTM, CDR2 ANQGSEA. V was pared by 6 bases and J by 4 bases, with 9 bases of the junction left unmatched.

The chain uses TRBV10-2 and TRBJ1-1, with D possibly TRBD1 on 6 matching bases. CDR3 length equals 13 residues. Trimming pared 6 bases from V and 4 bases from J, leaving 12 bases between. Germline CDR1 is WSHSY and CDR2 is SAAADI. The CDR3 region is CASRETGPTEAFF. The CDR3 DNA follows: TGCGCCAGCAGAGAAACAGGGCCCACTGAAGCTTTCTTT.

This sequence joins TRBV5-6 and TRBJ1-1; perhaps TRBD1 as D (6 bases). V lost 0 bases, J lost 6 bases, and 12 bases lay in between. Germline assignment: CDR1 SGHDT and CDR2 YYEEEE. The CDR3 contains 14 residues. In DNA, the CDR3 is TGTGCCAGCAGCTTGGGGGAACAGGGCGCTGAAGCTTTCTTT. Its protein is CASSLGEQGAEAFF.

This sequence joins TRBV18 and TRBJ2-1; D is possibly TRBD2 (5 bases). Trimming cost V 5 bases and J 6 bases, with 14 bases left between them. This CDR3 has 14 residues. The germline V gene encodes CDR1 KGHSH and CDR2 LQKENI. CDR3 in amino acids: CASSNSAEVNEQFF. DNA for the CDR3: TGTGCCAGCTCAAACTCGGCGGAGGTCAATGAGCAGTTCTTC.

The chain has TRBV11-2 and TRBJ1-5, with TRBD1 matching 8 bases. From germline, CDR1 is SGHAT and CDR2 FQNNGV. V shed 5 bases and J 5 bases; nucleotides not matched to a gene: 5. CDR3 length: 14 amino acids. The CDR3 DNA reads TGTGCCAGCAGCCCCGGGACAGGCGATCAGCCCCAGCATTTT. Protein sequence: CASSPGTGDQPQHF.

The chain has TRBV9 and TRBJ2-1; perhaps TRBD1 as D (5 bases). Germline assignment: CDR1 SGDLS and CDR2 YYNGEE. The V end lost 0 bases, the J end lost 9 bases, and 16 bases lay between the germline ends. There are 15 residues in the CDR3. CDR3 loop: CASSVASQGRGEQFF. For the CDR3, the DNA is TGTGCCAGCAGCGTAGCGTCCCAGGGTAGAGGTGAGCAGTTCTTC.

The chain is built from TRBV30 and TRBJ1-5; a weak D match, TRBD1 (6 bases). V was pared by 0 bases and J by 6 bases, with 9 bases between. CDR3 size: 13 residues. Germline CDR1 GTSNPN, CDR2 SVGIG (reference sequence). The CDR3 region is CAWSVQGSQPQHF. The CDR3, as DNA: TGTGCCTGGAGTGTACAGGGAAGTCAGCCCCAGCATTTT.